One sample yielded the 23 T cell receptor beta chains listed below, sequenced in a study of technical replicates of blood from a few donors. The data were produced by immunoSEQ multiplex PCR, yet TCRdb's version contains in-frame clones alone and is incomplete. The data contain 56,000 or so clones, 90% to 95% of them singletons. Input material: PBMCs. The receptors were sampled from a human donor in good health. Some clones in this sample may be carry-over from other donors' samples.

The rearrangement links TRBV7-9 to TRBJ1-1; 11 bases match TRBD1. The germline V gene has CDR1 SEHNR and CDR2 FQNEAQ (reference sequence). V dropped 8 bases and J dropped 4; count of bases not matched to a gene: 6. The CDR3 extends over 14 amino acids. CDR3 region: CASVLGTGGTEAFF. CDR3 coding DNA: TGTGCCAGCGTCTTGGGGACAGGGGGCACTGAAGCTTTCTTT.

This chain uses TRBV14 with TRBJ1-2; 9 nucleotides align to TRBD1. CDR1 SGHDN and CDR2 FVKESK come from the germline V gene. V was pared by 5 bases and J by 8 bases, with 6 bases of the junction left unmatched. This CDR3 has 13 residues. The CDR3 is CASSLRTGAGYTF. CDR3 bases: TGTGCCAGCAGCTTGCGGACAGGGGCGGGCTACACCTTC.

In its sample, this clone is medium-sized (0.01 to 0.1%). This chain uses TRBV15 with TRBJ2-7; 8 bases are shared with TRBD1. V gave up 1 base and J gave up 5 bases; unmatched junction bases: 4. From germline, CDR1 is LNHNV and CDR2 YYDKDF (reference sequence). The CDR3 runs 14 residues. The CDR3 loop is CATSRGDRGHEQYF. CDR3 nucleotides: TGTGCCACCAGCAGAGGAGACAGGGGTCACGAGCAGTACTTC.

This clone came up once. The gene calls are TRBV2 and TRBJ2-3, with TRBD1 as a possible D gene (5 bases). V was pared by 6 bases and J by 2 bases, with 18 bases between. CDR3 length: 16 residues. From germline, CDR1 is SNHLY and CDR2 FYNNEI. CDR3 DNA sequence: TGTGCCAGCAGCCAAAACTTTAGGGGTAACACAGATACGCAGTATTTT. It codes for CASSQNFRGNTDTQYF.

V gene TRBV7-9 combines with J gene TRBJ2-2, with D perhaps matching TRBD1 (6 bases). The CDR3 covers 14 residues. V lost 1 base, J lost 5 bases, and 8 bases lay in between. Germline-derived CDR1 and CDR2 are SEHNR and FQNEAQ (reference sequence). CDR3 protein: CASSLVTGTGELFF. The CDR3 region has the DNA TGTGCCAGCAGCTTAGTTACAGGGACCGGGGAGCTGTTTTTT.

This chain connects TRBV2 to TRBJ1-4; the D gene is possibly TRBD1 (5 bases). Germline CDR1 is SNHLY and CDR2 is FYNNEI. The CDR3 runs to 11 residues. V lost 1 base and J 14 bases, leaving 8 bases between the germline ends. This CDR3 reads CASSEGRALFF. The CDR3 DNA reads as TGTGCCAGCAGTGAAGGCAGGGCCCTGTTTTTT.

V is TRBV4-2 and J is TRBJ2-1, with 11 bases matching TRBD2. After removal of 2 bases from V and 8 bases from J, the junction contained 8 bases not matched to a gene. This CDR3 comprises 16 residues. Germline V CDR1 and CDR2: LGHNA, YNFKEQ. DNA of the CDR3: TGTGCCAGCAGCCAAATGGGAACTAGCGGGAGATATGAGCAGTTCTTC. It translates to CASSQMGTSGRYEQFF.

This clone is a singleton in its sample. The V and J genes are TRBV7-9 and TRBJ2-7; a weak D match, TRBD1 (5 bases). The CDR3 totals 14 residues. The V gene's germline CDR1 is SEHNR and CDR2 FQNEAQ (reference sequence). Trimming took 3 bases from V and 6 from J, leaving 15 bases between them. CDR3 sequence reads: CASSLNGQGVEQYF. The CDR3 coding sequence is TGTGCCAGCAGCTTGAACGGCCAGGGTGTCGAGCAGTACTTC.

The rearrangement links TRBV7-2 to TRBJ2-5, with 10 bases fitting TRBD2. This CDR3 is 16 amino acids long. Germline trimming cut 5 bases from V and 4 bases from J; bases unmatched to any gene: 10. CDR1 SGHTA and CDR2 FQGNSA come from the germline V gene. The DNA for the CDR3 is TGTGCCAGCAGCAGATCTAGCGGGAGTCGGGGAGAGACCCAGTACTTC. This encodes CASSRSSGSRGETQYF.

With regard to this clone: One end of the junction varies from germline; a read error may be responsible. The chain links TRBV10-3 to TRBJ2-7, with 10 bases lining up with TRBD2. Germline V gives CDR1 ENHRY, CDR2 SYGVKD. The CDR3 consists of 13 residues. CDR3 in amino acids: CAIRPGLANEQYF. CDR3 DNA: TGTGCTATCAGGCCGGGACTAGCGAACGAGCAGTACTTC.

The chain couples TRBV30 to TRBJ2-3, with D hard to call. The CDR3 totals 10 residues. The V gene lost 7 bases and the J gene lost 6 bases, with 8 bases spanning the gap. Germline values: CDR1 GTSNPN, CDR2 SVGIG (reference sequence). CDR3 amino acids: CAYKSDTQYF. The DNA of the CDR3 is TGTGCCTATAAAAGCGATACGCAGTATTTT. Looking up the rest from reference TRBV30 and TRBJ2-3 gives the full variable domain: SQTIHQWPATLVQPVGSPLSLECTVEGTSNPNLYWYRQAAGRGLQLLFYSVGIGQISSEVPQNLSASRPQDRQFILSSKKLLLSDSGFYLCAYKSDTQYFGPGTRLTVL.

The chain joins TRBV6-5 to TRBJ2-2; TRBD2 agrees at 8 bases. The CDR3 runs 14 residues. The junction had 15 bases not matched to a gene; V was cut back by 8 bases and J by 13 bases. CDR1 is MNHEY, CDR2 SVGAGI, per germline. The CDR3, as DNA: TGTGCCAGCTCCCAGAGTGCCCGCGGGGGGAGGCTGTTTTTT. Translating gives CASSQSARGGRLFF.

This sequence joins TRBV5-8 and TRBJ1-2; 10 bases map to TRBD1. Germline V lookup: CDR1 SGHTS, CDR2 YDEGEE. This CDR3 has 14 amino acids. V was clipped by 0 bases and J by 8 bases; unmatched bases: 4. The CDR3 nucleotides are TGTGCCAGCAGCTTGGGGGGACAGGGGAGAGGCTACACCTTC. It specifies CASSLGGQGRGYTF.

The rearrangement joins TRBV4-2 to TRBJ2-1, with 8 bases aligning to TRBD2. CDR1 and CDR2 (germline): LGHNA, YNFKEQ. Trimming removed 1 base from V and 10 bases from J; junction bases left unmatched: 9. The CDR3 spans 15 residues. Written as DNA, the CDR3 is TGTGCCAGCAGCCAAGTATTGTTAGCGGGATCGGAGCAGTTCTTC. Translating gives CASSQVLLAGSEQFF.

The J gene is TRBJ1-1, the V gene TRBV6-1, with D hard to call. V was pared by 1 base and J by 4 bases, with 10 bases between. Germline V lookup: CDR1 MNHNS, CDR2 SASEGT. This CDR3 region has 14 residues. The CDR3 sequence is CASSEGWRFTEAFF. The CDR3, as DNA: TGTGCCAGCAGTGAAGGATGGAGATTCACTGAAGCTTTCTTT.

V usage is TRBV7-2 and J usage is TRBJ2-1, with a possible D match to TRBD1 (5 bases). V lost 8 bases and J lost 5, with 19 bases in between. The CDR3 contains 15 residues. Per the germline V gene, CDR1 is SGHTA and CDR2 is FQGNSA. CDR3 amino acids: CASANRLLGNNEQFF. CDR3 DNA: TGTGCCAGCGCTAACAGGCTTTTGGGTAACAATGAGCAGTTCTTC.

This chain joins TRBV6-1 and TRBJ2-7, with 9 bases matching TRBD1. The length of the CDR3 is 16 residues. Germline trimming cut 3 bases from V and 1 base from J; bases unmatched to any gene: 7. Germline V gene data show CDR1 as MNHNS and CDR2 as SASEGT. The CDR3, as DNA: TGTGCCAGCAGTGAGGGTCACAGGGGGCTTTCCTACGAGCAGTACTTC. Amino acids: CASSEGHRGLSYEQYF.

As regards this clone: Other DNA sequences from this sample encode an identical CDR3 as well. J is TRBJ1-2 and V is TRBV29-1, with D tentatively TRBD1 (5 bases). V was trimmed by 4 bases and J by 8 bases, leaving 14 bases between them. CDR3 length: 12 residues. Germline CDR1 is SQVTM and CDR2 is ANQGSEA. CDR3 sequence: CSVVGQGLGYTF. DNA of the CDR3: TGCAGCGTTGTCGGGCAGGGTTTGGGCTACACCTTC.

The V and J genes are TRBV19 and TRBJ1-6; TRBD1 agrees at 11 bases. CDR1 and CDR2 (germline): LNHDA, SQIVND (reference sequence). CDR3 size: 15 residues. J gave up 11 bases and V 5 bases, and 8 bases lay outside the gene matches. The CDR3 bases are TGTGCCAGTAGTTTTCCCGGGACAGGGGGTCCACCCCTCCACTTT. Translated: CASSFPGTGGPPLHF.

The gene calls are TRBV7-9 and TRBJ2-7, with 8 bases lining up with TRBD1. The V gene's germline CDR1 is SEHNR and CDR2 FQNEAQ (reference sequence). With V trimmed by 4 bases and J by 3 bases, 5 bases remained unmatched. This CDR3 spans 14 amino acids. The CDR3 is CASSSTGQGYEQYF. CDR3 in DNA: TGTGCCAGCAGCTCTACCGGACAGGGCTACGAGCAGTACTTC.

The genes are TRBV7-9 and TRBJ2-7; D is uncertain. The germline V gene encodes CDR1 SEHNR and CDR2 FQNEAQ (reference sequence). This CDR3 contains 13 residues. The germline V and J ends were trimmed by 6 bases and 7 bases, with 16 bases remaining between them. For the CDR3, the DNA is TGTGCCAGCAGTGGCCGGAGAGGTGAGGAGCAGTACTTC. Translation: CASSGRRGEEQYF.

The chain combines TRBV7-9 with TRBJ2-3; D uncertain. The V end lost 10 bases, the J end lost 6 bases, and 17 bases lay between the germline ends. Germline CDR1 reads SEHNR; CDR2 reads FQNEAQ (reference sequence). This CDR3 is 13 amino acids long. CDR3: CATGFPASDTQYF. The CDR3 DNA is TGTGCCACAGGCTTCCCCGCCTCGGATACGCAGTATTTT.

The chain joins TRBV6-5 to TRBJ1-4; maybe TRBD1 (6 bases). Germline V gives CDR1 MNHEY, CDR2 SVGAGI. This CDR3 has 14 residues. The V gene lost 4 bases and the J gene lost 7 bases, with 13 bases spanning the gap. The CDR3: CASSLQGTGEKLFF. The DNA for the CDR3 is TGTGCCAGCAGTTTACAGGGTACAGGTGAAAAACTGTTTTTT.